This T cell receptor (beta chain) was captured in a study of T-cell memory formation after mild COVID-19. Germline CDR1 SGHRS, CDR2 YFSETQ. V lost 2 bases and J lost 8; bases outside the gene matches: 10. This CDR3 comprises 17 residues. This clonotype has only a few counts. One entry per CDR3 protein results from TCRdb running MiXCR on the 5' RACE reads. In the table there are approximately 430,000 distinct CDR3 sequences, 20% to 30% of which are singletons. The sequence came from an adult woman who had mild COVID-19 (a few samples of this study predate the infection). Cell type and time point are not known. This chain uses TRBV5-1 with TRBJ2-1; 13 bases align to TRBD2. Sequenced input: PBMCs or a T cell subset sorted from them (not recorded which). CDR3 nucleotides: TGCGCCAGCAGCTTTACCCGACTAGCGGGAGGTTTCGATGAGCAGTTCTTC. Residues: CASSFTRLAGGFDEQFF.